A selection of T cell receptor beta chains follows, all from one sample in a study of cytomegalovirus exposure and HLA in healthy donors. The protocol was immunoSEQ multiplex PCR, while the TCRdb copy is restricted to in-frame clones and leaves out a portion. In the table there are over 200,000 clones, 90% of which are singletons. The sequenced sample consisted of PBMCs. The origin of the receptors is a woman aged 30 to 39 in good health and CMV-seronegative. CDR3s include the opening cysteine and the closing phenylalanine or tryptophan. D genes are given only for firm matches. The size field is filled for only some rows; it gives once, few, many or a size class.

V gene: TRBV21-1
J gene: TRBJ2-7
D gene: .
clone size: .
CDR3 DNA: TGTGCCAGCAGTGAAAAAGGGGGGAGTGAGCAGTACTTC
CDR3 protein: CASSEKGGSEQYF

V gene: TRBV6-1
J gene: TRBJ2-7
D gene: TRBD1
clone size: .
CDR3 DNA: TGTGCCAGCAGTGACCAAGGGACAGGGAAATACGGGATTCAGACCTACGAGCAGTACTTC
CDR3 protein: CASSDQGTGKYGIQTYEQYF

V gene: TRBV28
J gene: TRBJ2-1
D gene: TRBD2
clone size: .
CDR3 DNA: TGTGCCAGCCGCGGGGGTCCCCCGGGTGAGCAGTTCTTC
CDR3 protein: CASRGGPPGEQFF

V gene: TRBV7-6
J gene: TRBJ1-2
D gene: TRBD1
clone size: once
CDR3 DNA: TGTGCCAGCAGCTCGCCAACTCGGGACAGGGGGCCCATTGACTATGGCTACACCTTC
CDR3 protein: CASSSPTRDRGPIDYGYTF

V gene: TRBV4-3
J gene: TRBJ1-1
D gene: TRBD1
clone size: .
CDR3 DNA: TGCGCCAGCAGCCAAACAACAGGGGATGATGGAAACACTGAAGCTTTCTTT
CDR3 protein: CASSQTTGDDGNTEAFF

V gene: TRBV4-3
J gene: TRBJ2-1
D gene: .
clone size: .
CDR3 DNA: TGCGCCAGCAGCTGGAACTCCTACAATGAGCAGTTCTTC
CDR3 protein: CASSWNSYNEQFF

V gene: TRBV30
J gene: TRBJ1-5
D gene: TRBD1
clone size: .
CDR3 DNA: TGTGCCTGGAGTAGGGGACAGAATAGCAATCAGCCCCAGCATTTT
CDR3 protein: CAWSRGQNSNQPQHF

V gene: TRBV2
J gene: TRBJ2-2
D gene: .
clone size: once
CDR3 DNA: TGTGCCAGTGACCGGAGGACGGAAAACACCGGGGAGCTGTTTTTT
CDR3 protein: CASDRRTENTGELFF

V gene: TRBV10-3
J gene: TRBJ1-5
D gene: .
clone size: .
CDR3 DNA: TGTGCCATCAGTGAGTCTTACACGGGACGGGTTGGAGGTAGCAATCAGCCCCAGCATTTT
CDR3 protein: CAISESYTGRVGGSNQPQHF

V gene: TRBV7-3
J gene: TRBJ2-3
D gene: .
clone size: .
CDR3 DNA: TGTGCCAGCAGCTCTAGCCCGGTAGATTTTTACACAGATACGCAGTATTTT
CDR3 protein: CASSSSPVDFYTDTQYF

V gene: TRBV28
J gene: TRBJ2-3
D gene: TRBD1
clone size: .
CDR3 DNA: TGTGCCAGCAGTCCAGGGGGCTCTAGCACAGATACGCAGTATTTT
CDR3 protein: CASSPGGSSTDTQYF

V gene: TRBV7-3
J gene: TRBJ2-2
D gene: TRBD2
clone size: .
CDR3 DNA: TGTGCCAGCAGCTTAACGCTAGCGGACCCTACCGGGGAGCTGTTTTTT
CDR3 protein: CASSLTLADPTGELFF

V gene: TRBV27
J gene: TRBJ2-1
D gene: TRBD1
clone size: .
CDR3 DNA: TGTGCCAGCAGTTTATCGGGGACAGGGTACAATGAGCAGTTCTTC
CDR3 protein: CASSLSGTGYNEQFF

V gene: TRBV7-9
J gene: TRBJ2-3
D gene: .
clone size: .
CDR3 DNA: TGTGCCAGCTATACGGGGGAAGGGGTCACAGATACGCAGTATTTT
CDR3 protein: CASYTGEGVTDTQYF

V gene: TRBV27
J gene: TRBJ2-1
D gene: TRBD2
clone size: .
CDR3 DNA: TGTGCCAGCAGTACACAGACTAGCCTCTCCTACAATGAGCAGTTCTTC
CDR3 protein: CASSTQTSLSYNEQFF

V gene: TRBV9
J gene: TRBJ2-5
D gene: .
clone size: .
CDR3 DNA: TGTGCCAGCAGCGGGGCCGGGACACTTCAAGAGACCCAGTACTTC
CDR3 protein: CASSGAGTLQETQYF

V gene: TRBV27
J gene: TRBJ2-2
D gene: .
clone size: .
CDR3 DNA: TGTGCCAGCAGTTTCGACAGTATCAAGAACACCGGGGAGCTGTTTTTT
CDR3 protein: CASSFDSIKNTGELFF

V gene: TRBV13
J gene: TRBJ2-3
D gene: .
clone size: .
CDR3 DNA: TGTGCCAGCAGCTCACAGGGAGGCTACTCCACAGATACGCAGTATTTT
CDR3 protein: CASSSQGGYSTDTQYF

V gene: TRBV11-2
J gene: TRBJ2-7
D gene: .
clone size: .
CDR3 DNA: TGTGCCAGCAGCTTGCGGTTCCCTGAGCAGTACTTC
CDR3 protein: CASSLRFPEQYF

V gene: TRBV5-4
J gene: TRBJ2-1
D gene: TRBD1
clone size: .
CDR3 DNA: TGTGCCAGCAGGGAGGGGACAGGGGCCTATGAGCAGTTCTTC
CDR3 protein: CASREGTGAYEQFF

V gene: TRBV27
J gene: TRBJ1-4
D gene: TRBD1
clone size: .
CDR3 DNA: TGTGCCAGCAGTCGACAGGGGACTAATGAAAAACTGTTTTTT
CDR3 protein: CASSRQGTNEKLFF

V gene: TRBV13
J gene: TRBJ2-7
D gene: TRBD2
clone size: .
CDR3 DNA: TGTGCCAGCAGCTTAGGGGCTAGCGGGAGCGAGCAGTACTTC
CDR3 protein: CASSLGASGSEQYF

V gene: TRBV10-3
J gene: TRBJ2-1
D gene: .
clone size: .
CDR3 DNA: TGTGCCATCAGTGCTGGGAAGGGGGGGTCCTACAATGAGCAGTTCTTC
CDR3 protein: CAISAGKGGSYNEQFF

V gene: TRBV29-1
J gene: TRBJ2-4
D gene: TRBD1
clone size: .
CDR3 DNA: TGCAGCGCCCGACAGGGGGCCTTATCAGCCAAAAACATTCAGTACTTC
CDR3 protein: CSARQGALSAKNIQYF

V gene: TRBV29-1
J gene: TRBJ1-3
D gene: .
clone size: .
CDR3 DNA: TGCAGCGTGGGAGGGACATCCACCTCTGGAAACACCATATATTTT
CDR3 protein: CSVGGTSTSGNTIYF

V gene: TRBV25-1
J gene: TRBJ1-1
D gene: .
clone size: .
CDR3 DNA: TGTGCCAGCAGTGAAGTCGGGGGGGACACTGAAGCTTTCTTT
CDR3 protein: CASSEVGGDTEAFF

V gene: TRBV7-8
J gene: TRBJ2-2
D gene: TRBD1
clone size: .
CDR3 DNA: TGTGCCAGCAGCCCAGGGACAGGAGCGAACACCGGGGAGCTGTTTTTT
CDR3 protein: CASSPGTGANTGELFF

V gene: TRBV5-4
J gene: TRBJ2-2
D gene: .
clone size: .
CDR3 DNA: TGTGCCAGCAGCCAAGGGACGACGGGGAACACCGGGGAGCTGTTTTTT
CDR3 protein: CASSQGTTGNTGELFF

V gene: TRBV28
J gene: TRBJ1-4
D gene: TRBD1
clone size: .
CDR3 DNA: TGTGCCAGCAGTCTCTTCAGGGGGACAGGGGGTGAAAAACTGTTTTTT
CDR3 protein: CASSLFRGTGGEKLFF

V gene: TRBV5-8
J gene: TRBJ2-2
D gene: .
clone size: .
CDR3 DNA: TGTGCCAGCAGCTTGGTGGAATTCTACACCGGGGAGCTGTTTTTT
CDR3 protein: CASSLVEFYTGELFF

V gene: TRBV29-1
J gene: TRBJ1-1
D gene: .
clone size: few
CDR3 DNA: TGCAGCGTTGAGGAGAACACTGAAGCTTTCTTT
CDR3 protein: CSVEENTEAFF

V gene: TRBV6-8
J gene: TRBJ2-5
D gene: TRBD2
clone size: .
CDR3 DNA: TGTGCCAGCAGCAATAAGACTAGCGGGAGGGGAAGGGGTGAGACCCAGTACTTC
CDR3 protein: CASSNKTSGRGRGETQYF

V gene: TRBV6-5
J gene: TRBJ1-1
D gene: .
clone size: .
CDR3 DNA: TGTGCCAGCACCCCTCAGCCGGATATGAACACTGAAGCTTTCTTT
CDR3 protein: CASTPQPDMNTEAFF

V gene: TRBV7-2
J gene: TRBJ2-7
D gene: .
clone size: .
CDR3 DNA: TGTGCCAGCAGCTTACGCGGAACCAGCTCCTACGAGCAGTACTTC
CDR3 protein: CASSLRGTSSYEQYF

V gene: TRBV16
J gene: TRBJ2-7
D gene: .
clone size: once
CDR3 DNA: TGTGCCAGCAGCCAGGGGGCGGAGGGGGCCTACGAGCAGTACTTC
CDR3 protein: CASSQGAEGAYEQYF

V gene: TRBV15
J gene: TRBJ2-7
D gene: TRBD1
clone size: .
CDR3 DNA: TGTGCCACCAGCAAAACGACAGGGTCGGCCTACGAGCAGTACTTC
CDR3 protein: CATSKTTGSAYEQYF

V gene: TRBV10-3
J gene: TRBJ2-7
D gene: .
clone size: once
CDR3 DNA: TGTGCCATCAGTGAGTCTGAGGGCTACGAGCAGTACTTC
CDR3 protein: CAISESEGYEQYF

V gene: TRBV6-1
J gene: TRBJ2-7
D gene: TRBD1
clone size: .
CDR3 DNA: TGTGCCAGCAGGACACAGGGGTTTTCCTCCTACGAGCAGTACTTC
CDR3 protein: CASRTQGFSSYEQYF

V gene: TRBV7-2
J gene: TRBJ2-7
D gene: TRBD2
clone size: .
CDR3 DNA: TGTGCCAGCAGCTTTAGCGGGTCCCGGTACGAGCAGTACTTC
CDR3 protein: CASSFSGSRYEQYF

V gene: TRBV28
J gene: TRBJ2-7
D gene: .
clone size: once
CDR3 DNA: TGTGCCAGCGGTGAGACTAGATTCGACGAGCAGTACTTC
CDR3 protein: CASGETRFDEQYF

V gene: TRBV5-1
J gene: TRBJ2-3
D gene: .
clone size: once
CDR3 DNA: TGCGCCAGCAGCTTATCCCGAGGCACAGATACGCAGTATTTT
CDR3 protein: CASSLSRGTDTQYF

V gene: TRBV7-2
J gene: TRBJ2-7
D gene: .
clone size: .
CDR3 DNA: TGTGCCAGCAGCCAGGGGACGGGGTCTACCTACGAGCAGTACTTC
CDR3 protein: CASSQGTGSTYEQYF

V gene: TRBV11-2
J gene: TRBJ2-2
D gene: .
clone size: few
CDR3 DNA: TGTGCCAGCAGCTCTCTCCGTTGGGAGCTGTTTTTT
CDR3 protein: CASSSLRWELFF

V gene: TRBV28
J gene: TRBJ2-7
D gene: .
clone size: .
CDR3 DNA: TGTGCCAGCAGCTCCCAGGAACCTATAGAATACGAGCAGTACTTC
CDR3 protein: CASSSQEPIEYEQYF

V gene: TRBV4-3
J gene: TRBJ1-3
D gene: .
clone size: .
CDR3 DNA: TGCGCCAGCAGCCAAGAGGGGTCTGGAAACACCATATATTTT
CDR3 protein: CASSQEGSGNTIYF